This T cell receptor beta chain was documented in a study of blood T cell repertoires in COVID-19. Background on the study: The United States, Italy and Spain supplied acute and convalescent COVID-19 samples. Sources were T cells, B-cell-depleted T cells, or PBMCs; the material itself was cDNA or gDNA.

CDR3 length: 12 residues. J was trimmed by 6 bases and V by 6 bases; bases with no gene match: 4. As handled by the study authors: Amplification of reference gene primers provided the estimated nucleated cell counts. Measured with immunoSEQ multiplex PCR; TCRdb has only the in-frame clones, and not every one. That table furnishes V, J and clone size, whereas the DNA furnished D and trimming. The profile shows fewer than 200,000 clones, 85% of them singletons. The source material was peripheral blood. The chain uses TRBV12-3 or TRBV12-4 and TRBJ1-2, with 7 bases lining up with TRBD1. This receptor was identified in a human donor with acute or convalescent COVID-19. The donor label of this sample is uncertain. The chain's CDR3 is CASSTTGNGYTF. The CDR3 nucleotides are TGTGCCAGCAGCACGACAGGGAATGGCTACACCTTC.